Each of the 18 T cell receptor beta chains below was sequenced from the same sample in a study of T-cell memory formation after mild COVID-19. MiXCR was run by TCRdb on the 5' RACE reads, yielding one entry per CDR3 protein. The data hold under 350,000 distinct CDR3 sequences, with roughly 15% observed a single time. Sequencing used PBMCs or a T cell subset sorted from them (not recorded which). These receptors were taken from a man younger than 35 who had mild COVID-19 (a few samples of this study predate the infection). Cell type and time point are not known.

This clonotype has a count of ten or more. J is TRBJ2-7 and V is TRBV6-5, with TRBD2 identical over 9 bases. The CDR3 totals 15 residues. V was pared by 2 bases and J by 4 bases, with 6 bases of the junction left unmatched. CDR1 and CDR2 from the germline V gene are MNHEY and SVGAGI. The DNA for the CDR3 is TGTGCCAGCAGTTACCGGCGGACTAGCGAGTACGAGCAGTACGTC. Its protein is CASSYRRTSEYEQYV.

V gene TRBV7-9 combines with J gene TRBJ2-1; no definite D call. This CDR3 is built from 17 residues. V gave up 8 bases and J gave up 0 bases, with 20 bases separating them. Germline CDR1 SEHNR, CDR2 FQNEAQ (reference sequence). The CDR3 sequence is CASHHSGRPSSYNEQFF. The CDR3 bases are TGTGCCAGCCATCACTCCGGGCGACCTAGCTCCTACAATGAGCAGTTCTTC.

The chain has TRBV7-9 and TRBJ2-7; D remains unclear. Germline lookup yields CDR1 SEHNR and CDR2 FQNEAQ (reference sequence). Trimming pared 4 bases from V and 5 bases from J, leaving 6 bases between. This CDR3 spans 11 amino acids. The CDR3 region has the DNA TGTGCCAGCAGCTCCGTGGACGAGCAGTACTTC. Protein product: CASSSVDEQYF.

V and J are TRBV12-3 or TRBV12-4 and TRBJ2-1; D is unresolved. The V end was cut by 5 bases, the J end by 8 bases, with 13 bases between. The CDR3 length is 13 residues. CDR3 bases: TGTGCCAGCAGTCCCCCGGGCTTCGATGAGCAGTTCTTC. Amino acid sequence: CASSPPGFDEQFF.

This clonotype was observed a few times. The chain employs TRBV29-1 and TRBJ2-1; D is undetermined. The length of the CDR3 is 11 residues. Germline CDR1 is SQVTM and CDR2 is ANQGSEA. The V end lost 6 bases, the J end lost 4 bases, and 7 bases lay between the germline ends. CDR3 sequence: CSVASYNEQFF. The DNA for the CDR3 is TGCAGCGTGGCCAGTTACAATGAGCAGTTCTTC.

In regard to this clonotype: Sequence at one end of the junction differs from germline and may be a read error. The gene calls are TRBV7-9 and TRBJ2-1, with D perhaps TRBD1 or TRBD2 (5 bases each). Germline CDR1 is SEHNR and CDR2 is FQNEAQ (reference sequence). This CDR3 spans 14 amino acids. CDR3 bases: TGTGCCAGCAGCCTAGCCAGGGACCCCTCTGTTCGGTTCTTC. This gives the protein CASSLARDPSVRFF.

The CDR3 bases are TGTGCCAGCAGCGTACCGGGGGCGCCCCAGTATTTT. It is translated as CASSVPGAPQYF. The rearrangement uses TRBV9 and TRBJ2-3; tentatively, D is TRBD1 or TRBD2 (6 bases each). CDR1 and CDR2 from the germline V gene are SGDLS and YYNGEE. Trimming took 1 base from V and 12 from J, leaving 12 bases between them. This CDR3 has 12 amino acids.

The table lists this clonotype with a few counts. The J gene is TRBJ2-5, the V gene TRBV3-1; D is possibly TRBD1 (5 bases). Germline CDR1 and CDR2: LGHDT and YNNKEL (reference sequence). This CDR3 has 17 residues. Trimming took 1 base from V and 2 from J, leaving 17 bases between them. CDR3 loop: CASSQGHPSGFQETQYF. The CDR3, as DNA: TGTGCCAGCAGCCAAGGCCATCCCTCAGGGTTTCAAGAGACCCAGTACTTC.

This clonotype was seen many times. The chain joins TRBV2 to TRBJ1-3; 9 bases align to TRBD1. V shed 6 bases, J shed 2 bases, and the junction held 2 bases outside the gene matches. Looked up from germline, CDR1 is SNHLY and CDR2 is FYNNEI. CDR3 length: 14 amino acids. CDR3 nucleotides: TGTGCCAGCAGCCGGGACAGGGCTGGAAACACCATATATTTT. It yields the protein CASSRDRAGNTIYF.

The CDR3 protein is CATSDLGDEQFF. DNA of the CDR3: TGTGCCACCAGTGATCTCGGGGATGAGCAGTTCTTC. The V call is TRBV24-1, the J call TRBJ2-1, with D possibly TRBD2 on 5 matching bases. CDR1 and CDR2 from the germline V gene are KGHDR and SFDVKD. Trimming took 3 bases from V and 8 from J, leaving 7 bases between them. The CDR3 has 12 residues.

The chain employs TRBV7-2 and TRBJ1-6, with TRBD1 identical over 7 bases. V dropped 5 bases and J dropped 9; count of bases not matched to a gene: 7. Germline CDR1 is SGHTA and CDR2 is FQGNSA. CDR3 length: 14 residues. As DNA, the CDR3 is TGTGCCAGCAGCCCTAGGGGGCTCGGTTCACCCCTCCACTTT. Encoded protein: CASSPRGLGSPLHF.

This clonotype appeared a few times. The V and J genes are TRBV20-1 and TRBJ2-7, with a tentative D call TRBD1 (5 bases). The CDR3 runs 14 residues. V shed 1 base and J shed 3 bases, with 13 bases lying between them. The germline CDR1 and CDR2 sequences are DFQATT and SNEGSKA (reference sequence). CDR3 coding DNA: TGCAGTGCTAGAGTCAAGGGGTACCACTACGAGCAGTACTTC. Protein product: CSARVKGYHYEQYF.

The CDR3 DNA reads TGTGCCTCCTCGGCCGGTTCTAATATTGGTCAGCCCCAGCATTTT. This translates into CASSAGSNIGQPQHF. The chain carries TRBV28 and TRBJ1-5; no clear D. Trimming stripped 11 bases from V and 6 bases from J, with 23 bases between. Germline CDR1 reads MDHEN; CDR2 reads SYDVKM. The CDR3 length is 15 residues.

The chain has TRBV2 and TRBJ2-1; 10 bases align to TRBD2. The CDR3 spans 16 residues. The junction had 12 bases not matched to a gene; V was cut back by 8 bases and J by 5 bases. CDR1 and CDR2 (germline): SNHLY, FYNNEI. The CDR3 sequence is CASRPQRGGGDNEQFF. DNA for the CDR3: TGTGCCAGCCGGCCCCAGCGGGGGGGCGGCGACAATGAGCAGTTCTTC.

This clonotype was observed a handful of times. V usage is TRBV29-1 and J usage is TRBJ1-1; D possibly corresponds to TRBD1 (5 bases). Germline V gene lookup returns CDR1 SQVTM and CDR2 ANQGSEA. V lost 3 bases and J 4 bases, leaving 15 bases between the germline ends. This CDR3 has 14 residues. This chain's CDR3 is CSVDGRWGTTEAFF. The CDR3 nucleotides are TGCAGCGTTGACGGGCGTTGGGGGACCACTGAAGCTTTCTTT.

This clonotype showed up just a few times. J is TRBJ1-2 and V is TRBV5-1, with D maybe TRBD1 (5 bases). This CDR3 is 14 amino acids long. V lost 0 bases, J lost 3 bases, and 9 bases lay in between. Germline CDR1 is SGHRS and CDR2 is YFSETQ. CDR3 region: CASSLVIGDYGYTF. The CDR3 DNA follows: TGCGCCAGCAGCTTGGTTATAGGGGACTATGGCTACACCTTC. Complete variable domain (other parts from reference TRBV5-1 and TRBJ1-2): KAGVTQTPRYLIKTRGQQVTLSCSPISGHRSVSWYQQTPGQGLQFLFEYFSETQRNKGNFPGRFSGRQFSNSRSEMNVSTLELGDSALYLCASSLVIGDYGYTFGSGTRLTVV.

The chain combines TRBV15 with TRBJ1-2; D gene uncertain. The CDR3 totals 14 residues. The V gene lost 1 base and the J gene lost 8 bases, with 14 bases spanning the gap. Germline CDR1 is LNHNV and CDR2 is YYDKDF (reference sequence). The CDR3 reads CATSRVTGREGYTF. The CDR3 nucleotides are TGTGCCACCAGCAGAGTGACCGGGCGTGAAGGCTACACCTTC.

The CDR3 DNA sequence: TGTGCCAGCAGTCCTACTGACACTGAAGCTTTCTTT. Translating it yields CASSPTDTEAFF. V is TRBV6-5 and J is TRBJ1-1; D uncertain. Per the germline V gene, CDR1 is MNHEY and CDR2 is SVGAGI. The ends were cut back, 5 bases at V and 3 bases at J, with 7 bases in the middle. The CDR3 runs to 12 residues.